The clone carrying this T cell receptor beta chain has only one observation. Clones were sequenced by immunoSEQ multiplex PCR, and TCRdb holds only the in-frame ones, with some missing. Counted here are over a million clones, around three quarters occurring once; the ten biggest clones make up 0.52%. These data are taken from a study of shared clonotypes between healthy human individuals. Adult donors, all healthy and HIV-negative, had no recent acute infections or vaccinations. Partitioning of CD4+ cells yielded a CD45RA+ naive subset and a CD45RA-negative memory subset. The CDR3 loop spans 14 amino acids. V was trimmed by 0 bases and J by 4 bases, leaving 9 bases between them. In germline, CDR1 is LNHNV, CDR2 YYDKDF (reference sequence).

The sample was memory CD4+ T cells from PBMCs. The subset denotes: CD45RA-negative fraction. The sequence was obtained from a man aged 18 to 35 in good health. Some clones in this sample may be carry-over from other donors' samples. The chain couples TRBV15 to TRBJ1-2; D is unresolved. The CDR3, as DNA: TGTGCCACCAGCAGAGAGACGGTACCCTATGGCTACACCTTC. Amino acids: CATSRETVPYGYTF. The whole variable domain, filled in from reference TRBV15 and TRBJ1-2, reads DAMVIQNPRYQVTQFGKPVTLSCSQTLNHNVMYWYQQKSSQAPKLLFHYYDKDFNNEADTPDNFQSRRPNTSFCFLDIRSPGLGDTAMYLCATSRETVPYGYTFGSGTRLTVV.